The entry below describes one TCR beta chain. Its cognate antigen is unknown. The sample comes from a study of cytomegalovirus exposure and HLA in healthy donors. The PCR made use of 60 Vbeta and 13 Jbeta primers. Produced via immunoSEQ multiplex PCR; TCRdb's table is partial and in-frame only. The table lists around 98,000 clones, 80% to 85% of them singletons, with 1.4% in the top ten. General study results and limits: The study found most TCR sequences rare, yet found some public TCRs in many donors. TCR beta chains numbering 150 to 200 were designated cytomegalovirus-associated.

CDR1 is SGHTA and CDR2 is FQGTGA in the germline V gene. Losses at the gene ends were 2 bases for V and 8 bases for J; bases not matched to a gene: 14. The CDR3 runs 17 residues. This clonotype was sampled from a man in his forties or fifties in good health and CMV-seronegative. The sequencing input was PBMCs. The J gene is TRBJ2-1, the V gene TRBV7-3; TRBD2 aligns across 8 bases. This chain's CDR3 is CASSLYPNGGGIYEQFF. As DNA, the CDR3 is TGTGCCAGCAGCTTATACCCGAACGGCGGGGGGATCTATGAGCAGTTCTTC.